This T cell receptor (beta chain) is drawn from a study of tumor-infiltrating lymphocytes in oesophageal squamous cell carcinoma. TCRdb re-called the PCR reads with MiXCR, one entry per CDR3 protein. Among approximately 19,000 distinct CDR3 sequences listed, around 40% were seen once. This clonotype has more than one count but fewer than ten. The CDR3 sequence is 21 residues long. Germline-derived CDR1 and CDR2 are SGHTA and FQGTGA. V dropped 1 base and J dropped 1; count of bases not matched to a gene: 17. This receptor was identified in a female donor with esophageal squamous cell carcinoma. The J gene is TRBJ2-1, the V gene TRBV7-3; the match to TRBD2 covers 9 bases. Sequenced input: normal esophageal tissue next to the tumor. Written as DNA, the CDR3 is TGTGCCAGCAGCTTAAAGGGAGCCGGGACTAGCACACGTTCTTCCTACAATGAGCAGTTCTTC. It translates to CASSLKGAGTSTRSSYNEQFF. The full variable domain, in which reference TRBV7-3 and TRBJ2-1 provide the parts outside the CDR3, is GAGVSQTPSNKVTEKGKYVELRCDPISGHTALYWYRQSLGQGPEFLIYFQGTGAADDSGLPNDRFFAVRPEGSVSTLKIQRTERGDSAVYLCASSLKGAGTSTRSSYNEQFFGPGTRLTVL.